This TCR beta chain was sequenced during a study of identical twins. Broader study findings: Partial confounding of zero-insertion analyses by invariant MAIT and iNKT cells was possible. Findings came from cross-sectional statistics, without long-term follow-up of donors. For monozygotic twins, models underestimated out-of-frame TCR alpha sharing.

Each CDR3 protein is one row after TCRdb ran MiXCR on the 5' RACE reads. The sample records about 250,000 distinct CDR3 sequences, about 8.9% being singletons. Of note for this clonotype: Its antigen is still unknown.

Germline V gene sequence: CDR1 DFQATT, CDR2 SNEGSKA (reference sequence). V lost 1 base, J lost 2 bases, and 9 bases stayed unmatched. This CDR3 contains 16 residues. The sample was also reused in another study, on yellow fever vaccine responses in identical twins. That investigation notes: It has been reported that, in twins, the vaccine T cell response seemed partly convergent and partly personalized.

This chain joins TRBV20-1 and TRBJ2-3; TRBD2 matches at 7 bases. This receptor was obtained from a woman in her late teens or twenties in good health. Sequenced input: CD8+ T cells sorted from blood. CDR3 protein: CSARVARGGPTDTQYF. The DNA of the CDR3 is TGCAGTGCTAGAGTTGCCCGGGGAGGGCCCACAGATACGCAGTATTTT.